Sequencing of this T cell receptor (beta chain) was carried out in a study of T-cell reconstitution after alpha-beta-depleted transplantation in children. General study results and limits: Counts and diversity of T cells one year after transplant came mostly from newly produced T cells.

The CDR3 has 18 amino acids. CDR1 and CDR2 from the germline V gene are SGHAT and FQNNGV. V gave up 2 bases and J gave up 5 bases; unmatched junction bases: 8. A library of TCRbeta sequences, prepared with unique molecular identifiers, was generated. Using its own MiXCR run on the PCR reads, TCRdb lists one record per CDR3 protein. The data show about 98,000 distinct CDR3 sequences, more than 20% seen once. As concerns this clonotype: Its target is not known.

This TCR was recovered from a boy younger than 10 with acute lymphoblastic leukemia, due to receive a stem cell transplant. V is TRBV11-2 and J is TRBJ2-5; TRBD2 aligns across 16 bases. The source was PBMCs, collected before TCRalphabeta/CD19-depleted stem cell transplant. The CDR3 here is CASSLKGLAGGPGETQYF. For the CDR3, the DNA is TGTGCCAGCAGCTTAAAGGGACTAGCGGGAGGGCCGGGCGAGACCCAGTACTTC.